The 22 T cell receptor beta chains below all came from one sample that was sequenced in a study of blood T cells in healthy people across ages. It was with a sample-barcoded 5' primer and a J-beta primer mix that a second PCR of about 6 to 12 cycles was run. TCRdb re-analysed the 5' RACE reads in MiXCR, keeping a single row per CDR3 protein. The sample yields 650,000 to 1,000,000 distinct CDR3 sequences, around 36% seen once. Source material: blood. The origin of the receptors is a man between 18 and 35 years old in good health.

The chain is built from TRBV20-1 and TRBJ2-5, with D possibly matching TRBD2 (6 bases). V was pared by 5 bases and J by 2 bases, with 12 bases between. Germline V gene lookup returns CDR1 DFQATT and CDR2 SNEGSKA (reference sequence). The CDR3 covers 13 residues. DNA for the CDR3: TGCAGTGCTCAATGGGGAGGACAAGAGACCCAGTACTTC. Amino acid sequence: CSAQWGGQETQYF.

About this clonotype: This may arise from a read error, as a much more abundant clone is one base away. J is TRBJ2-3 and V is TRBV6-5; D is perhaps TRBD2 (5 bases). CDR1 MNHEY and CDR2 SVGAGI come from the germline V gene. V lost 5 bases and J lost 4, with 13 bases in between. This CDR3 comprises 14 residues. The CDR3 protein is CASSQRAAADTQYF. For the CDR3, the DNA is TGTGCCAGCAGTCAACGAGCGGCAGCAGATACGCAGTATTTT.

The chain uses TRBV6-2 or TRBV6-3 and TRBJ2-1, with TRBD2 matching 8 bases. V lost 6 bases and J lost 8; bases outside the gene matches: 15. This CDR3 region has 16 residues. From germline, CDR1 is MNHEY and CDR2 SVGEGT. CDR3 protein: CASSLRGGPSRHEQFF. In DNA, the CDR3 is TGTGCCAGCAGCCTTCGGGGGGGCCCTTCTAGACATGAGCAGTTCTTC.

The rearrangement links TRBV7-2 to TRBJ2-5; D perhaps matches TRBD1 (6 bases). V was trimmed by 5 bases and J by 3 bases, leaving 10 bases between them. The CDR3 is made up of 13 amino acids. Germline lookup yields CDR1 SGHTA and CDR2 FQGNSA. This CDR3 is CASSHTGKETQYF. The DNA of the CDR3 is TGTGCCAGCAGCCACACAGGGAAAGAGACCCAGTACTTC.

V is TRBV5-6 and J is TRBJ2-5; 12 nucleotides line up with TRBD2. Per the germline V gene, CDR1 is SGHDT and CDR2 is YYEEEE. Trimming removed 3 bases from V and 13 bases from J; junction bases left unmatched: 10. This CDR3 is built from 14 residues. The CDR3 reads CASSYLAGGPVTYF. In DNA, the CDR3 is TGTGCCAGCAGCTACCTAGCGGGGGGGCCAGTAACGTACTTC.

This clonotype was found a few times. The chain couples TRBV12-3 or TRBV12-4 to TRBJ2-5; no reliable D call. The J call may be mistaken, given a closer DNA end match to TRBJ2-1. The CDR3 has 15 amino acids. CDR3 nucleotides: TGTGCCAGCAGTCCCCGAGCACGGTTCCAAGAGACCCAGTTCTTC. This gives the protein CASSPRARFQETQFF.

As concerns this clonotype: At one of its ends the junction is not consistent with the germline gene, which may arise from a read error. The genes are TRBV12-3 or TRBV12-4 and TRBJ1-1, with D perhaps matching TRBD1 (5 bases). The CDR3 is 13 amino acids. CDR3 coding DNA: TGTGCCAGCAGTAACCCAGGGAGAACTGAAGTTTTCTTT. Encoded protein: CASSNPGRTEVFF.

This clonotype was counted many times. The DNA for the CDR3 is TGCGCCAGCAGCCAAGATCCAGGGGGGGATGGCTACACCTTC. Translated, it gives CASSQDPGGDGYTF. This chain joins TRBV4-3 and TRBJ1-2, with 7 bases that match TRBD1. V lost 0 bases, J lost 6 bases, and 4 bases stayed unmatched. CDR1 LGHNA and CDR2 YSLEER come from the germline V gene. This CDR3 comprises 14 residues.

This clonotype has only a few counts. The V gene is TRBV29-1, the J gene TRBJ1-4; 9 bases fit TRBD1. The V gene end was trimmed by 6 bases and the J gene end by 8 bases; junction bases not matched to a gene: 10. CDR3 length: 14 amino acids. Per the germline V gene, CDR1 is SQVTM and CDR2 is ANQGSEA. The CDR3 loop is CSVGSGTGNEKLFF. The CDR3 DNA reads TGCAGCGTAGGATCCGGGACAGGGAACGAAAAACTGTTTTTT.

Regarding this clonotype: A read error is likely, as this CDR3 ends without the conserved phenylalanine or tryptophan. The rearrangement links TRBV3-1 to TRBJ2-1, with 9 bases lining up with TRBD2. Germline lookup yields CDR1 LGHDT and CDR2 YNNKEL (reference sequence). V trimming: 0 bases; J trimming: 8 bases; junction bases outside the gene matches: 11. The CDR3 totals 17 residues. CDR3 DNA sequence: TGTGCCAGCAGCCAAGACGCGGCTAGCGGGGCGGGCGATGAGCAGTTCCTC. Amino acid sequence: CASSQDAASGAGDEQFL.

The genes are TRBV7-8 and TRBJ2-3; D is possibly TRBD1 (5 bases). Germline CDR1 SGHVS, CDR2 FQNEAQ. Trimming left V 0 bases short and J 3 bases short, with 13 bases between. This CDR3 comprises 16 residues. CDR3 in DNA: TGTGCCAGCAGCTTAGCGAAAGGGGCCAGAACAGATACGCAGTATTTT. This encodes CASSLAKGARTDTQYF. The whole variable domain, filled in from reference TRBV7-8 and TRBJ2-3, reads GAGVSQSPRYKVAKRGQDVALRCDPISGHVSLFWYQQALGQGPEFLTYFQNEAQLDKSGLPSDRFFAERPEGSVSTLKIQRTQQEDSAVYLCASSLAKGARTDTQYFGPGTRLTVL.

A word on this clonotype: The junction does not match germline at one end; this may be a read error. The CDR3 region has the DNA TGTGCCCGCAGTGATGAGAGCACAGATACGCAGTATTTT. Encoded protein: CARSDESTDTQYF. The chain carries TRBV2 and TRBJ2-3, with D uncertain. CDR3 length equals 13 residues. Germline CDR1 is SNHLY and CDR2 is FYNNEI.

Only a few counts were recorded for this clonotype. This sequence joins TRBV19 and TRBJ1-1; D possibly corresponds to TRBD1 (6 bases). CDR1 is LNHDA and CDR2 is SQIVND in the germline V gene (reference sequence). V lost 4 bases and J lost 1, with 13 bases in between. The CDR3 is made up of 15 amino acids. The CDR3 reads CASSSGRTENTEAFF. The CDR3 DNA is TGTGCCAGTAGTAGCGGGAGGACAGAGAACACTGAAGCTTTCTTT. Filled out from reference TRBV19 and TRBJ1-1, the complete variable domain reads DGGITQSPKYLFRKEGQNVTLSCEQNLNHDAMYWYRQDPGQGLRLIYYSQIVNDFQKGDIAEGYSVSREKKESFPLTVTSAQKNPTAFYLCASSSGRTENTEAFFGQGTRLTVV.

The CDR3 sequence is CASSQVAQGTWETQYF. The CDR3, as DNA: TGCGCCAGCAGCCAAGTTGCGCAGGGGACGTGGGAGACCCAGTACTTC. The rearrangement links TRBV4-3 to TRBJ2-5; tentatively, D is TRBD1 (6 bases). Trimming left V 1 base short and J 5 bases short, with 17 bases between. The CDR3 is 16 residues long. Germline assignment: CDR1 LGHNA and CDR2 YSLEER.

This chain joins TRBV2 and TRBJ1-1; D remains unclear. V was trimmed by 6 bases and J by 0 bases, leaving 14 bases between them. This CDR3 region has 15 residues. From germline, CDR1 is SNHLY and CDR2 FYNNEI. CDR3 in amino acids: CASSAKSSMNTEAFF. The DNA of the CDR3 is TGTGCCAGCAGCGCTAAAAGCAGCATGAACACTGAAGCTTTCTTT.

About this clonotype: Compared with germline, one end of the junction differs, possibly owing to a read error. This sequence joins TRBV29-1 and TRBJ2-5; TRBD1 might be the D (6 bases). This CDR3 has 13 residues. Per the germline V gene, CDR1 is SQVTM and CDR2 is ANQGSEA. The CDR3 DNA reads TGCAGCGTTGACAAGGGACACCAGGAGACCCAGTACTTC. This translates into CSVDKGHQETQYF.

This clonotype was detected a few times. The rearrangement links TRBV5-4 to TRBJ2-1, with D perhaps TRBD1 (5 bases). V lost 4 bases and J 10 bases, leaving 9 bases between the germline ends. Germline V lookup: CDR1 SGHNT, CDR2 YYREEE (reference sequence). The CDR3 has 11 amino acids. The DNA of the CDR3 is TGTGCCAGCAGCATAGACAGCGAGCAGTTCTTC. Amino acids: CASSIDSEQFF.

This clonotype has a handful of counts. V usage is TRBV24-1 and J usage is TRBJ2-3; no firm D call. The CDR3 is 13 residues long. Germline-derived CDR1 and CDR2 are KGHDR and SFDVKD. The V end lost 4 bases, the J end lost 7 bases, and 11 bases lay between the germline ends. The CDR3 region has the DNA TGTGCCACCAGTGAGCACACCCGCAATACGCAGTATTTT. Translating gives CATSEHTRNTQYF.

This clonotype was seen a few times. This chain joins TRBV3-1 and TRBJ1-6; no clear D gene. The ends were cut back, 6 bases at V and 10 bases at J, with 16 bases in the middle. This CDR3 is built from 14 residues. Germline loops: CDR1 LGHDT, CDR2 YNNKEL (reference sequence). The CDR3 loop is CASRDQWRESPLHF. DNA of the CDR3: TGTGCCAGCAGGGATCAATGGAGGGAATCACCCCTCCACTTT.

This clonotype was seen more than once but under ten times. The rearrangement joins TRBV27 to TRBJ2-7; unclear D gene. Germline CDR1 is MNHEY and CDR2 is SMNVEV (reference sequence). This CDR3 comprises 14 residues. The V end was cut by 1 base, the J end by 1 base, with 8 bases between. In nucleotides, the CDR3 is TGTGCCAGCAGTTTATTTGCAGGATCCTACGAGCAGTACTTC. Protein product: CASSLFAGSYEQYF.

The rearrangement uses TRBV7-2 and TRBJ2-7; possible D gene TRBD1, 5 bases. The V gene lost 3 bases and the J gene lost 6 bases, with 15 bases spanning the gap. Germline CDR1 reads SGHTA; CDR2 reads FQGNSA. This CDR3 is 14 amino acids long. CDR3 sequence (DNA): TGTGCCAGCAGCTTTTATCAGGGTACCTGCGAGCAGTACTTC. This translates into CASSFYQGTCEQYF.

There are a few counts of this clonotype. The chain uses TRBV12-3 or TRBV12-4 and TRBJ1-5; no definite D call. V dropped 0 bases and J dropped 0 bases, with 12 bases sitting between them. The CDR3 extends over 17 amino acids. The CDR3 bases are TGTGCCAGCAGTTTAGCACAGCCGTTCTATAGCAATCAGCCCCAGCATTTT. Residues: CASSLAQPFYSNQPQHF.